The rows below give T cell receptor beta chains drawn from one sample of a study of blood T cells in healthy people across ages. MiXCR, applied by TCRdb to the 5' RACE reads, yields one record per CDR3 protein. The sample has 980,000 or so distinct CDR3 sequences; around 48% are singletons. The specimen was blood. These receptors were collected from a man aged 25-40 years in good health. The CDR3 runs from the conserved cysteine through the conserved F or W. The order of the fields is D gene, clone size, J gene, V gene, CDR3 DNA, CDR3 protein. The D gene is left open where the match is weak. Expanded clones are given a class, and other clones once, few, many or no size at all.

D gene: TRBD1
clone size: NA
J gene: TRBJ2-5
V gene: TRBV4-1
CDR3 DNA: TGCGCCAGCACCCTACGGACAGGGAACTTCCAAGAGACCCAGTACTTC
CDR3 protein: CASTLRTGNFQETQYF

D gene: NA
clone size: once
J gene: TRBJ2-3
V gene: TRBV20-1
CDR3 DNA: TGCAGTGCTAGAGGCCGCTACCTGGATACGCAGTATTTT
CDR3 protein: CSARGRYLDTQYF

D gene: NA
clone size: NA
J gene: TRBJ1-3
V gene: TRBV4-3
CDR3 DNA: TGCGCCAGCAGCCAAGTATCCGGAAACACCATATATTTT
CDR3 protein: CASSQVSGNTIYF

D gene: NA
clone size: NA
J gene: TRBJ2-1
V gene: TRBV12-3/TRBV12-4
CDR3 DNA: TGTGCCAGCAGTTTTCGCGGCATGAGCTCCTACAATGAGCAGTTCTTC
CDR3 protein: CASSFRGMSSYNEQFF

D gene: NA
clone size: NA
J gene: TRBJ1-5
V gene: TRBV20-1
CDR3 DNA: TGCAGTGCTAGGGGCCCCGGTCAGCCCCAGCATTTT
CDR3 protein: CSARGPGQPQHF

D gene: TRBD1
clone size: few
J gene: TRBJ1-6
V gene: TRBV7-8
CDR3 DNA: TGTGCCAGCAGCACCCGACAGGGTAATTCACCCCTCCACTTT
CDR3 protein: CASSTRQGNSPLHF

D gene: NA
clone size: few
J gene: TRBJ1-2
V gene: TRBV11-1
CDR3 DNA: TGTGCCAGCAGCAGACAGGACAGCCAACCCTATGGCTACACCTTC
CDR3 protein: CASSRQDSQPYGYTF

D gene: TRBD1
clone size: NA
J gene: TRBJ2-1
V gene: TRBV7-2
CDR3 DNA: TGTGCCAGCAGCCTCCGGACAGGGAGTGGCCATGAGCAGTTCTTC
CDR3 protein: CASSLRTGSGHEQFF

D gene: NA
clone size: NA
J gene: TRBJ1-1
V gene: TRBV20-1
CDR3 DNA: TGCAGTGCTAGAGATTGGGGGGGTAAAGACACTGAAGCTTTCTTT
CDR3 protein: CSARDWGGKDTEAFF

D gene: TRBD1
clone size: NA
J gene: TRBJ2-7
V gene: TRBV5-1
CDR3 DNA: TGCGCCAGCAGCACGACAGGGACGAACTCCTACGAGCAGTACTTC
CDR3 protein: CASSTTGTNSYEQYF

D gene: TRBD2
clone size: many
J gene: TRBJ2-5
V gene: TRBV29-1
CDR3 DNA: TGCAGCGTGGGGGAGGGAGAGACCCAGTACTTC
CDR3 protein: CSVGEGETQYF

D gene: TRBD1
clone size: NA
J gene: TRBJ1-6
V gene: TRBV10-3
CDR3 DNA: TGTGCCATCAATACAGGGGAAGGATCACCCCTCCACTTT
CDR3 protein: CAINTGEGSPLHF

D gene: TRBD1
clone size: NA
J gene: TRBJ1-1
V gene: TRBV2
CDR3 DNA: TGTGCCAGCGCGGACAGGGGGCTTTTGAACACTGAAGCTTTCTTT
CDR3 protein: CASADRGLLNTEAFF

D gene: NA
clone size: NA
J gene: TRBJ2-7
V gene: TRBV15
CDR3 DNA: TGTGCCACCAGCGGCGATGACCGGGGGCGGGGGTACGAGCAGTACTTC
CDR3 protein: CATSGDDRGRGYEQYF

D gene: TRBD2
clone size: few
J gene: TRBJ2-7
V gene: TRBV2
CDR3 DNA: TGTGCCAGCACCGGGGGGGGCTACGAGCAGTACTTC
CDR3 protein: CASTGGGYEQYF

D gene: NA
clone size: NA
J gene: TRBJ1-1
V gene: TRBV7-9
CDR3 DNA: TGTGCCAGCAGCTTACGGGCAGCCCCTCCCGAAGCTTTCTTT
CDR3 protein: CASSLRAAPPEAFF

D gene: NA
clone size: few
J gene: TRBJ1-1
V gene: TRBV4-3
CDR3 DNA: TGCGCCAGCAGCCAAGATTCCGGTCTACGGACTGAAGCTTTCTTT
CDR3 protein: CASSQDSGLRTEAFF

D gene: NA
clone size: NA
J gene: TRBJ1-6
V gene: TRBV10-3
CDR3 DNA: TGTGCCATCACGAGCGAGACAGGCAAAGCACCCCTCCACTTT
CDR3 protein: CAITSETGKAPLHF

D gene: NA
clone size: few
J gene: TRBJ2-4
V gene: TRBV6-5
CDR3 DNA: TGTGCCAGCAGTTACTCGCCTGAAATAGCCAAAAACATTCAGTACTTC
CDR3 protein: CASSYSPEIAKNIQYF

D gene: NA
clone size: NA
J gene: TRBJ2-6
V gene: TRBV9
CDR3 DNA: TGTGCCAGCAGCCCTAGACCCGACGGAGACTCTGGGGCCAACGTCCTGACTTTC
CDR3 protein: CASSPRPDGDSGANVLTF

D gene: NA
clone size: few
J gene: TRBJ2-5
V gene: TRBV9
CDR3 DNA: TGTGCCAGCAGCGTAACAGGGAGAGACCAAGAGACCCAGTACTTC
CDR3 protein: CASSVTGRDQETQYF

D gene: TRBD2
clone size: NA
J gene: TRBJ2-1
V gene: TRBV6-2/TRBV6-3
CDR3 DNA: TGTGCCAGCTCTCGCGGGGGGGATCTGAATGAGCAGTTCTTC
CDR3 protein: CASSRGGDLNEQFF

D gene: TRBD2
clone size: NA
J gene: TRBJ2-5
V gene: TRBV7-7
CDR3 DNA: TGTGCCAGCAGCCAAGGGACTACCTCCCTATGGGAGACCCAGTACTTC
CDR3 protein: CASSQGTTSLWETQYF

D gene: NA
clone size: few
J gene: TRBJ2-1
V gene: TRBV28
CDR3 DNA: TGTGCCAGCAGTTTCCCGCCAGGGGGGAATGAGCAGTTCTTC
CDR3 protein: CASSFPPGGNEQFF

D gene: NA
clone size: NA
J gene: TRBJ2-3
V gene: TRBV5-8
CDR3 DNA: TGTGCCAGCAGCCCCCAGCGGGCCACAGATACGCAGTATTTT
CDR3 protein: CASSPQRATDTQYF

D gene: NA
clone size: NA
J gene: TRBJ2-3
V gene: TRBV28
CDR3 DNA: TGTGCCAGCAGCCCGTCGTGGGAGGGGGAAAAAACAGATACGCAGTATTTT
CDR3 protein: CASSPSWEGEKTDTQYF